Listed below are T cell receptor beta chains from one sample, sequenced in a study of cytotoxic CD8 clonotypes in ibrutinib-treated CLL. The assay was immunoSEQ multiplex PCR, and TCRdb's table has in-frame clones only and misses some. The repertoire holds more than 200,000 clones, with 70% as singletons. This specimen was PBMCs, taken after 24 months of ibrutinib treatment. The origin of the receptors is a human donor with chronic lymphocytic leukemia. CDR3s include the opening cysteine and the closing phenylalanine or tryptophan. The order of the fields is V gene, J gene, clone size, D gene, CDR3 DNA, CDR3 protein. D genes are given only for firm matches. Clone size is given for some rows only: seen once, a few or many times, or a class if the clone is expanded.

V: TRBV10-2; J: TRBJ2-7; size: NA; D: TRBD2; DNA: TGCGCGGACCAGGTGGAGCGGGAGCCCCGGTACGAGCAGTACTTC; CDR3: CADQVEREPRYEQYF
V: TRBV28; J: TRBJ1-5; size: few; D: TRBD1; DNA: TGTGCCAGCAGTATACAGGGGCGGCAGCCCCAGCATTTT; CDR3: CASSIQGRQPQHF
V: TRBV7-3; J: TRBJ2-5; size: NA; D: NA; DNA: TGTGCCAGCAGCTTTGGGCCTCAGGGGGAGACCCAGTACTTC; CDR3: CASSFGPQGETQYF
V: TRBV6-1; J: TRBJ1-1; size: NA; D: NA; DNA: TGTGCCAGCGTTTCAGGGGCCTCCGAGAGAACTGAAGCTTTCTTT; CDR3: CASVSGASERTEAFF
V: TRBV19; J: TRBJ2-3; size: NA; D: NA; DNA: TGTGCCAGTAGTATAGTATTTCGGGGAGATACGCAGTATTTT; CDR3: CASSIVFRGDTQYF
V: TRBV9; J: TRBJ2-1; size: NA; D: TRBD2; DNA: TGTGCCAGCAGCACAAAACCGACTAGCGGGACAAGGGATGAGCAGTTCTTC; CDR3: CASSTKPTSGTRDEQFF
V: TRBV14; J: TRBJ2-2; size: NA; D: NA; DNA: TGTGCCAGCAGGGCAGGGTACGCCGGGGAGCTGTTTTTT; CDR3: CASRAGYAGELFF
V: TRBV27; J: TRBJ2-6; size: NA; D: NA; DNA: TGTGCCAGCAGTCCGATATGGGGGGCTGGGGCCAACGTCCTGACTTTC; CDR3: CASSPIWGAGANVLTF
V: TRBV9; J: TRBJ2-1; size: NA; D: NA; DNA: TGTGCCAGCAGCGAGGGATTGGGGGGCATCTCCTACAATGAGCAGTTCTTC; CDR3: CASSEGLGGISYNEQFF
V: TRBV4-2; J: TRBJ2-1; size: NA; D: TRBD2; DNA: TGTGCCAGCAGTCCTGCGGGAGCCTACAATGAGCAGTTCTTC; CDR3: CASSPAGAYNEQFF
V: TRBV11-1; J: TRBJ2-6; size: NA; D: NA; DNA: TGTGCCAGCAGCCCATTTCGCGGTCTGTCTTCTGGGGCCAACGTCCTGACTTTC; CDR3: CASSPFRGLSSGANVLTF
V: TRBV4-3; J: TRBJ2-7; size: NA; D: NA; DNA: TGCGCCAGCAGCCAAGAGAAGGCAACCTACCGCTACGAGCAGTACTTC; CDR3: CASSQEKATYRYEQYF
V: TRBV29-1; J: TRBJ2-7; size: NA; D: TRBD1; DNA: TGCAGCGTTGAAGCGCCACTTTCGGGACAGGGGGCCTACGAGCAGTACTTC; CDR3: CSVEAPLSGQGAYEQYF
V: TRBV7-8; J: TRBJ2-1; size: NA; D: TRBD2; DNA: TGTGCCAGCAGAAGGGGCACTAGCGGGAGGGCCGGAGATAATGAGCAGTTCTTC; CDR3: CASRRGTSGRAGDNEQFF
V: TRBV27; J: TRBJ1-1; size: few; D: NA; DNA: TGTGCCAGCAGCAGAGACAGGAACACTGAAGCTTTCTTT; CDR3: CASSRDRNTEAFF
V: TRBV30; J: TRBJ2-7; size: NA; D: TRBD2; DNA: TGTGCCTGGAGTGTAAGCGGGGTCGGCTACGAGCAGTACTTC; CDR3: CAWSVSGVGYEQYF
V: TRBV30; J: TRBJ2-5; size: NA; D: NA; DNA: TGTGCCTGGAGTACTGGGACCCAGTACTTC; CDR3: CAWSTGTQYF
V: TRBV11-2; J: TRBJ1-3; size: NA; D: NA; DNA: TGTGCCAGCAGCCCGCCGTTAGGGGAGTCTGGAAACACCATATATTTT; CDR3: CASSPPLGESGNTIYF
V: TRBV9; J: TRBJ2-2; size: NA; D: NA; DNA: TGTGCCAGCAGCGTAGGGAGGAACGGGGAGCTGTTTTTT; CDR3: CASSVGRNGELFF
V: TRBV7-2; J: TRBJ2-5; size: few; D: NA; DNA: TGTGCCAGCAGCTTTGGCTCGGTGAGACAAGAGACCCAGTACTTC; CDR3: CASSFGSVRQETQYF
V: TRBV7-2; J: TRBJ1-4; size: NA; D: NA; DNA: TGTGCCAGCAGCTTATTGGCTGGAACTAATGAAAAACTGTTTTTT; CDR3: CASSLLAGTNEKLFF
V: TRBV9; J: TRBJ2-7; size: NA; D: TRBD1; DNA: TGTGCCAGCAGCGTATCCCCGGGAATCGGGACAGGGGAGCGGCGGCTGTCCTACGAGCAGTACTTC; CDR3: CASSVSPGIGTGERRLSYEQYF
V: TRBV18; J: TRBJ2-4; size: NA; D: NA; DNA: TGTGCCAGCTCACCCTCCGGCCGGGCGCTAGCCAAAAACATTCAGTACTTC; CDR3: CASSPSGRALAKNIQYF
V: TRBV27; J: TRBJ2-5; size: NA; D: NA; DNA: TGTGCCAGCAGTTTTCTTGGGGCAGTGGAGACCCAGTACTTC; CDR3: CASSFLGAVETQYF
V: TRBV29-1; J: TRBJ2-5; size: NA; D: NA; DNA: TGCAGCGGGGGTCCCCAGGGGTTGGAGACCCAGTACTTC; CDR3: CSGGPQGLETQYF
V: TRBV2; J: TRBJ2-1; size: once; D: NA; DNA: TGTGCCAGCAGGGTGGGAGACGGGTTGATAGCTGAGCAGTTCTTC; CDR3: CASRVGDGLIAEQFF